The following is a T cell receptor beta chain sequence with its context. As originally analysed: Amplification from reference gene primers served as the basis for estimated nucleated cell counts. The table came from immunoSEQ multiplex PCR; TCRdb's copy has only in-frame clones and leaves some out. V, J and clone size reflect that table, while D and trimming were determined from the DNA. The data hold about 210,000 clones, with roughly 88% observed a single time. The record originates from a study of blood T cell repertoires in COVID-19. Study information: Italy, Spain and the United States were the sources of the convalescent and acute COVID-19 samples. PBMCs, B-cell-depleted T cells, or T cells provided the cDNA or gDNA that made up the material.

In germline, CDR1 is SGHTA, CDR2 FQGNSA. The CDR3 totals 14 residues. Unmatched junction bases numbered 3, after V lost 3 bases and J lost 4 bases. Sequencing input: peripheral blood. The source of this sequence is a man aged 50 or older with active or convalescent COVID-19. This sequence joins TRBV7-2 and TRBJ1-3, with 7 bases lining up with TRBD1. CDR3 region: CASSLRGQGNTIYF. In DNA form, the CDR3 reads TGTGCCAGCAGCTTGAGGGGGCAAGGAAACACCATATATTTT.